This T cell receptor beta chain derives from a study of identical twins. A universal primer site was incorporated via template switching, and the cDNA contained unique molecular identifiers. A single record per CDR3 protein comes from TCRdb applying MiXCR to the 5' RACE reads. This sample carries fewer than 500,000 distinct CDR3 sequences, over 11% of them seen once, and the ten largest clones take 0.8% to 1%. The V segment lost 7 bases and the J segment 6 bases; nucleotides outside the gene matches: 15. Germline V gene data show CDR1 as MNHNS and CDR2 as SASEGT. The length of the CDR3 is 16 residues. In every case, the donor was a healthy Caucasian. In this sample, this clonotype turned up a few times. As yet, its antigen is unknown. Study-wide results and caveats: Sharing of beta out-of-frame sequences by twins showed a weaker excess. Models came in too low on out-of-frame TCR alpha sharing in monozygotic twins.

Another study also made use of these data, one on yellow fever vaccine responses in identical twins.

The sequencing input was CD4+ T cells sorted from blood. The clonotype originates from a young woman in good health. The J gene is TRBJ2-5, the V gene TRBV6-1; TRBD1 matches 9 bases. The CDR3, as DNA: TGTGCCAGCACCCTTGGCGGAACAGGGGGCGCGAAGACCCAGTACTTC. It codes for CASTLGGTGGAKTQYF.